This is a list of T cell receptor beta chains from one sample in a study of blood T cell repertoires in COVID-19. Profiling relied on immunoSEQ multiplex PCR, and the TCRdb table lists in-frame clones only, not all of them. The repertoire holds 200,000 to 300,000 clones, with about nine tenths as singletons. The sequencing sample was made of peripheral blood. These receptors all come from a man aged 25-40 years with COVID-19, enrolled during active disease. Each CDR3 is given with its conserved first and last residue. D genes are given only for firm matches. The listing skips clone size in some rows; elsewhere it reads once, few, many or a size class.

>NA|TRBD1|TRBV6-5|TRBJ2-1|15
TGTGCCAGCAGTTATGGACAGGGTAACTACAATGAGCAGTTCTTC
CASSYGQGNYNEQFF
>NA|NA|TRBV3-1/TRBV3-2|TRBJ2-5|13
TGTGCCAGCAGCCTCATCGTCGGGGAGACCCAGTACTTC
CASSLIVGETQYF
>NA|NA|TRBV20-1|TRBJ2-5|11
TGCAGTGCCGACAAATGGGAGACCCAGTACTTC
CSADKWETQYF
>NA|TRBD2|TRBV9|TRBJ2-7|15
TGTGCCAGCAGCGCGACTAGCGGGGGACCCTACGAGCAGTACTTC
CASSATSGGPYEQYF
>NA|TRBD1|TRBV5-6|TRBJ1-2|14
TGTGCCAGCAGCTCTGACCGGGACAGCAGTGGCTACACCTTC
CASSSDRDSSGYTF
>NA|TRBD1|TRBV2|TRBJ2-1|14
TGTGCCAACCCACGGGGACAGGGGTCCAATGAGCAGTTCTTC
CANPRGQGSNEQFF
>once|NA|TRBV27|TRBJ1-1|14
TGTGCCAGCAGTTTCTTTGAGGGGAACACTGAAGCTTTCTTT
CASSFFEGNTEAFF
>NA|TRBD1|TRBV5-6|TRBJ2-1|15
TGTGCCAGCAGCCCAAGGACAGGGCCCTACAATGAGCAGTTCTTC
CASSPRTGPYNEQFF
>NA|NA|TRBV19|TRBJ1-1|14
TGTGCCAGTAGTATAAGTGGGCAGCGGACTGAAGCTTTCTTT
CASSISGQRTEAFF
>NA|NA|TRBV5-5|TRBJ1-1|15
TGTGCCAGCAGCCGTCAGTGGGGGAGGGACACTGAAGCTTTCTTT
CASSRQWGRDTEAFF
>NA|TRBD2|TRBV5-6|TRBJ2-7|15
TGTGCCAGCAGCGACCGACTAGCGGGGGGGCGTGAGCAGTACTTC
CASSDRLAGGREQYF
>NA|NA|TRBV12-3/TRBV12-4|TRBJ2-7|13
TGTGCCAGCAGTTTACTGGGGGGATCCGAGCAGTACTTC
CASSLLGGSEQYF
>NA|TRBD2|TRBV3-1/TRBV3-2|TRBJ2-7|16
TGTGCCAGCAGCCAAGATACTAGCGGTATGCCTCTCGAGCAGTACTTC
CASSQDTSGMPLEQYF
>NA|NA|TRBV11-2|TRBJ2-3|13
TGTGCCAGCAGCTTTAAAGGGGCAGATACGCAGTATTTT
CASSFKGADTQYF
>NA|NA|TRBV3-1/TRBV3-2|TRBJ2-7|16
TGTGCCAGCAGCCAACCGCAGACAAAGAGCTCCTACGAGCAGTACTTC
CASSQPQTKSSYEQYF
>NA|TRBD1|TRBV19|TRBJ1-5|15
TGTGCCAGTAGGTGGACAGGGCGTTTGGGACAGCCCCAGCATTTT
CASRWTGRLGQPQHF
>NA|NA|TRBV9|TRBJ2-2|16
TGTGCCAGCAGCGTAGTTCCAGAACCCGCCACCGGGGAGCTGTTTTTT
CASSVVPEPATGELFF
>NA|TRBD1|TRBV27|TRBJ2-7|13
TGTGCCACTTCGGGACAGGGGGCCGGAGAGCAGTACTTC
CATSGQGAGEQYF
>few|TRBD1|TRBV30|TRBJ2-6|13
TGTGCCCGCCAGGGGGCTGGGGCCAACGTCCTGACTTTC
CARQGAGANVLTF
>NA|NA|TRBV13|TRBJ1-2|14
TGTGCCAGCAGCTTCTTCATCGGTCGAGATGGCTACACCTTC
CASSFFIGRDGYTF
>NA|NA|TRBV2|TRBJ2-5|16
TGTGCCAGCAGTGAATTGGCAGGGGGGTACCAAGAGACCCAGTACTTC
CASSELAGGYQETQYF
>few|NA|TRBV6-6|TRBJ1-3|14
TGTGCCAGCAGTTACGGCAGTTCTGGAAACACCATATATTTT
CASSYGSSGNTIYF
>NA|NA|TRBV5-4|TRBJ2-1|15
TGTGCCAGCAGCTTGTTTTCCCAAACTGGCAATGAGCAGTTCTTC
CASSLFSQTGNEQFF
>NA|TRBD2|TRBV6-2/TRBV6-3|TRBJ2-1|18
TGTGCCAGCAGTTACGCGGGTTGGCGGGGGGGAAAATACAATGAGCAGTTCTTC
CASSYAGWRGGKYNEQFF
>once|NA|TRBV5-1|TRBJ1-6|16
TGCGCCAGCAGCGAACAGGGTCTTAGGGGGAATTCACCCCTCCACTTT
CASSEQGLRGNSPLHF
>NA|TRBD1|TRBV2|TRBJ1-6|15
TGTGCCAGCAGGGAGGACAGGGGCCTTTTTTCACCCCTCCACTTT
CASREDRGLFSPLHF
>NA|NA|TRBV19|TRBJ2-7|17
TGTGCCAGTAGTATCAATCTAAGAGGGGGAGGGTCCTACGAGCAGTACTTC
CASSINLRGGGSYEQYF
>NA|TRBD1|TRBV5-6|TRBJ2-7|16
TGTGCCAGCAGCTTGGCCCGGGACAGGGGGACCTACGAGCAGTACTTC
CASSLARDRGTYEQYF
>once|TRBD1|TRBV6-1|TRBJ2-7|15
TGTGCCAGCAGTGAGCCGGACAGGGACTTTTACGAGCAGTACTTC
CASSEPDRDFYEQYF
>NA|TRBD2|TRBV3-1/TRBV3-2|TRBJ2-5|18
TGTGCCAGCAGCCAAGAGTTAGGGGTTCGACTAGCGGGTGTGACCCAGTACTTC
CASSQELGVRLAGVTQYF
>NA|NA|TRBV7-9|TRBJ1-6|15
TGTGCCAGCAGCTTAGGCGACGGGGTTAATTCACCCCTCCACTTT
CASSLGDGVNSPLHF
>NA|TRBD1|TRBV10-2|TRBJ1-5|18
TGCGCCAGCAGCGCTAGGACAGGGAGTACATATAGCAATCAGCCCCAGCATTTT
CASSARTGSTYSNQPQHF